The entry below gives a single T cell receptor (beta chain) sequence along with its context. Its target is not known. The assay was immunoSEQ multiplex PCR, and TCRdb's table has in-frame clones only and misses some. The sample has tens of thousands of clones, around 71% seen once. This record comes from a study of vaccination effects on CD4 cells after COVID-19. There are 16 residues in the CDR3. Germline assignment: CDR1 SGHRS and CDR2 YFSETQ. The V gene end was trimmed by 1 base and the J gene end by 3 bases; junction bases not matched to a gene: 9. CD4+ T cells specific for antigen were expanded with viral peptide pools by the ViraFEST assay before sequencing. Subsequent to a culture period of under twelve days, CD4+ T cells were isolated. The healthy vaccine recipients, who had no prior SARS-CoV-2 infection, showed negative nucleocapsid antibodies.

The receptor was derived from a human donor who received a COVID-19 vaccine. Here the sequenced sample was CD4+ T cells from PBMCs cultured with HCoV-OC43 spike peptides, taken before COVID-19 vaccination. The subset: HCoV-OC43 spike overlapping peptide pool stimulation. The chain uses TRBV5-1 and TRBJ2-7; 8 positions agree with TRBD2. The CDR3 protein is CASSLQSGREVYEQYF. The CDR3 DNA reads as TGCGCCAGCAGCTTGCAGAGCGGGAGAGAGGTCTACGAGCAGTACTTC.